This record looks at one TCR beta chain sequence and its context. Its antigen is currently unknown. These data are taken from a study of immune evolution from preneoplasia to lung adenocarcinoma. The overall study: HLA loss of heterozygosity: 5.5% to 8.5% AIS, around 16% MIA, more than 25% ADC, none AAH. Broader study findings: T cell clonality was higher in KRAS-mutant than EGFR-mutant or wild-type nodules.

V gave up 4 bases and J gave up 1 base; unmatched junction bases: 6. The CDR3 is 15 residues long. Germline CDR1 and CDR2: MNHEY and SMNVEV (reference sequence). Assay: immunoSEQ multiplex PCR; the TCRdb copy retains only in-frame clones and omits some. The sample holds more than 1,000 clones; roughly 82% are singletons and the top ten take about 7.4%. The J gene is TRBJ2-7, the V gene TRBV27, with 8 bases aligning to TRBD1. This TCR derives from a person aged 70 to 85 with lung adenocarcinoma. The sequenced sample was FFPE atypical adenomatous hyperplasia tissue from the lung. Noted subset: atypical adenomatous hyperplasia (AAH), lung preneoplasia. DNA of the CDR3: TGTGCCAGCAGTTCCGGACAGGGCAGGTCCTACGAGCAGTACTTC. Protein sequence: CASSSGQGRSYEQYF.